This is a list of T cell receptor beta chains from one sample in a study of T cell responses to AZD1222 COVID-19 vaccine. The data were produced by immunoSEQ multiplex PCR, yet TCRdb's version contains in-frame clones alone and is incomplete. The sample carries tens of thousands of clones, approximately 90% recorded once. The starting material was peripheral blood, obtained 28 days after the second AZD1222 dose. These receptors were obtained from an adult who received the AZD1222 COVID-19 vaccine. CDR3s include the opening cysteine and the closing phenylalanine or tryptophan. Each record gives: D gene, clone size, V gene, J gene, CDR3 protein, CDR3 DNA. The D gene is left open where the match is weak. Size values are once, few and many counts, or a class for expanded clones, and some rows have none.

>TRBD1|NA|TRBV29-1|TRBJ2-7
CSVGTGYEQYF
TGCAGCGTCGGGACAGGGTACGAGCAGTACTTC
>TRBD1|NA|TRBV25-1|TRBJ2-3
CASSGLIQGATDTQYF
TGTGCCAGCAGTGGTCTCATACAGGGGGCTACAGATACGCAGTATTTT
>TRBD2|NA|TRBV11-3|TRBJ2-5
CASGLAGAGETQYF
TGTGCCAGCGGACTAGCGGGGGCCGGGGAGACCCAGTACTTC
>TRBD1|NA|TRBV7-6|TRBJ2-5
CASSLERGATGVGETQYF
TGTGCCAGCAGCTTAGAGAGGGGGGCGACAGGGGTTGGCGAGACCCAGTACTTC
>TRBD2|NA|TRBV2|TRBJ2-1
CASSEGGLAGVRNEQFF
TGTGCCAGCAGTGAAGGGGGACTAGCGGGAGTGCGGAATGAGCAGTTCTTC
>NA|NA|TRBV20-1|TRBJ2-7
CSASSGGFYEQYF
TGCAGTGCTAGTTCTGGCGGGTTCTACGAGCAGTACTTC
>NA|NA|TRBV28|TRBJ2-5
CASSITAPQETQYF
TGTGCCAGCAGTATCACAGCCCCGCAAGAGACCCAGTACTTC
>NA|NA|TRBV3-1/TRBV3-2|TRBJ2-5
CASSQVGRGRGKGLEQTQYF
TGTGCCAGCAGCCAAGTGGGCCGAGGAAGGGGGAAAGGACTAGAACAGACCCAGTACTTC
>NA|NA|TRBV6-5|TRBJ2-7
CASYSLNEQYF
TGTGCCAGCTACAGCTTAAACGAGCAGTACTTC
>TRBD1|once|TRBV7-8|TRBJ1-2
CASSLALGTGLYGYTF
TGTGCCAGCAGCTTAGCCCTCGGGACAGGGCTCTATGGCTACACCTTC
>NA|NA|TRBV19|TRBJ2-7
CASSLGPIDEQYF
TGTGCCAGTAGTCTTGGCCCCATCGACGAGCAGTACTTC
>TRBD1|NA|TRBV19|TRBJ2-3
CASKKGQGGDTQYF
TGTGCCAGTAAAAAGGGACAGGGAGGAGATACGCAGTATTTT
>TRBD1|NA|TRBV4-3|TRBJ1-1
CASSQDYGTGTEAFF
TGCGCCAGCAGCCAAGATTACGGGACAGGGACTGAAGCTTTCTTT
>TRBD1|NA|TRBV6-1|TRBJ2-2
CASSEPTGGVGELFF
TGTGCCAGCAGTGAACCTACAGGGGGAGTCGGGGAGCTGTTTTTT
>NA|once|TRBV9|TRBJ2-3
CASSVGGLTRGDTQYF
TGTGCCAGCAGCGTAGGAGGCCTAACCCGGGGGGATACGCAGTATTTT
>NA|NA|TRBV5-4|TRBJ1-3
CASSLASRGRGNTIYF
TGTGCCAGCAGCTTGGCGTCCAGGGGTAGGGGAAACACCATATATTTT
>NA|NA|TRBV11-3|TRBJ1-1
CASSLEGGMNTEAFF
TGTGCCAGCAGCTTAGAAGGGGGTATGAACACTGAAGCTTTCTTT
>TRBD1|NA|TRBV2|TRBJ1-2
CASTTGTDYGYTF
TGTGCCAGCACAACCGGGACAGATTATGGCTACACCTTC
>TRBD2|NA|TRBV5-1|TRBJ2-5
CASSLGLTSGSRETQYF
TGCGCCAGCAGCTTGGGACTAACTAGCGGGAGTAGAGAGACCCAGTACTTC
>NA|NA|TRBV29-1|TRBJ2-2
CSASLGADTGELFF
TGCAGCGCTAGCCTGGGGGCGGACACCGGGGAGCTGTTTTTT
>NA|NA|TRBV2|TRBJ2-5
CASSVGTGQETQYF
TGTGCCAGCAGTGTGGGAACAGGGCAAGAGACCCAGTACTTC
>TRBD2|NA|TRBV9|TRBJ2-5
CASSVEGLAGVETQYF
TGTGCCAGCAGCGTAGAAGGGCTAGCGGGAGTAGAGACCCAGTACTTC
>NA|once|TRBV7-6|TRBJ2-1
CASSHLPNEQFF
TGTGCCAGCAGCCACCTCCCCAATGAGCAGTTCTTC
>TRBD1|NA|TRBV7-3|TRBJ2-7
CASSLKGTGGSYEQYF
TGTGCCAGCAGCTTAAAGGGGACAGGGGGCTCCTACGAGCAGTACTTC
>NA|NA|TRBV6-6|TRBJ1-3
CASSSGSSGNTIYF
TGTGCCAGCAGTTCCGGGAGTTCTGGAAACACCATATATTTT
>NA|NA|TRBV19|TRBJ1-1
CASSPGTQFGGTEAFF
TGTGCCAGTTCCCCGGGGACACAATTCGGGGGCACTGAAGCTTTCTTT
>NA|NA|TRBV19|TRBJ2-7
CASSIGTDTYEQYF
TGTGCCAGTAGTATAGGGACGGATACCTACGAGCAGTACTTC